This T cell receptor beta chain was sequenced during a study of blood T cell repertoires in COVID-19. The CDR3 loop spans 15 amino acids. Germline V gene lookup returns CDR1 SGHTA and CDR2 FQGNSA. V was pared by 5 bases and J by 0 bases, with 5 bases of the junction left unmatched. TCRdb keeps only in-frame clones here, not all; method: immunoSEQ multiplex PCR. The sample holds 170,000 or so clones; approximately 84% are singletons and the top ten take 6% to 7.5%. Sequenced: PBMCs or T cells enriched from blood (not recorded which). The receptor was derived from a woman between 50 and 59 years old who had recovered from COVID-19. The chain has TRBV7-2 and TRBJ1-2, with 8 bases lining up with TRBD1. CDR3 sequence (DNA): TGTGCCAGCAGCATCGACAGGGGCGCTAACTATGGCTACACCTTC. Protein product: CASSIDRGANYGYTF.